This TCR beta chain was captured in a study of T cell responses to AZD1222 COVID-19 vaccine. Assay: immunoSEQ multiplex PCR; the TCRdb copy retains only in-frame clones and omits some. The sample records fewer than 110,000 clones, about 93% being singletons. The CDR3 covers 15 residues. V was clipped by 1 base and J by 2 bases, with 11 bases between them. Germline CDR1 reads SGHTA; CDR2 reads FQGNSA. The specimen comprised peripheral blood, sampled on day 0 of AZD1222 vaccination. The sequence derives from an adult in good health. The chain joins TRBV7-2 to TRBJ2-5; D possibly corresponds to TRBD2 (6 bases). In nucleotides, the CDR3 is TGTGCCAGCAGCTTAGGGCGGCTAGCGCAAGAGACCCAGTACTTC. Protein product: CASSLGRLAQETQYF.